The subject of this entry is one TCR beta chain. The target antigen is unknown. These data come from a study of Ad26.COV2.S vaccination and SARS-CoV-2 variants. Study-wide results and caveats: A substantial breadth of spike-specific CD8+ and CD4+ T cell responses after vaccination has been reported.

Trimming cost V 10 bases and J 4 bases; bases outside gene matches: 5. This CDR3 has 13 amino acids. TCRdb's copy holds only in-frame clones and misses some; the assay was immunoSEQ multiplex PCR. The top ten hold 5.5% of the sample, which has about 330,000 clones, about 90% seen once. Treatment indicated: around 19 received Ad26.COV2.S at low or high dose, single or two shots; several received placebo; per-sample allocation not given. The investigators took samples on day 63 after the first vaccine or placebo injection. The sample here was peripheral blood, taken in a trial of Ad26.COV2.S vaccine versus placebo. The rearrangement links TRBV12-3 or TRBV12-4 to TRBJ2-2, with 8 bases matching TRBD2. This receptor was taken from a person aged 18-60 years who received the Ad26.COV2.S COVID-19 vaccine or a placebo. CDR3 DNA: TGTGCCACACAACTAGCGGTCACCGGGGAGCTGTTTTTT. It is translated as CATQLAVTGELFF.